The text below deals with one T cell receptor beta chain. Its target is not known. This record belongs to a study of T cell repertoires in cytomegalovirus infection. Overall study context: Public TCR beta signatures were indicative of both CMV infection and a matching HLA type.

From germline, CDR1 is LNHNV and CDR2 YYDKDF (reference sequence). After removal of 0 bases from V and 2 bases from J, the junction contained 7 bases not matched to a gene. The CDR3 loop spans 17 amino acids. Study-wide results and limits: Cumulated frequencies of public TCR beta families served to identify carriers of CMV plus the relevant HLA. HLA-C-restricted CMV-specific TCR beta clonotypes were dominant in the ex vivo response.

TCRdb processed the reads anew with MiXCR; each CDR3 protein has one entry. The table includes approximately 140,000 distinct CDR3 sequences, 20% to 30% detected once. Sequenced sample: PBMCs, sequenced either directly or after in vitro stimulation (not recorded which). The receptor was isolated from a human donor in good health (CMV status not recorded). Some clones in this sample may be carry-over from other donors' samples. The chain joins TRBV15 to TRBJ2-1, with TRBD2 matching over 7 bases. The CDR3 is CATSRDPAGAPYNEQFF. In nucleotides, the CDR3 is TGTGCCACCAGCAGAGACCCCGCGGGAGCTCCCTACAATGAGCAGTTCTTC.